These T cell receptor beta chains were read from a single sample in a study of T-cell memory formation after mild COVID-19. Via MiXCR, TCRdb re-called the 5' RACE reads, giving one row per CDR3 protein. The table includes some 86,000 distinct CDR3 sequences, roughly 23% detected once. The sample comprised PBMCs or a T cell subset sorted from them (not recorded which). Receptor source: a young man who had mild COVID-19 (a few samples of this study predate the infection). Cell type and time point are not known. Each CDR3 is given with its conserved first and last residue. D genes are given only for firm matches. Part of the rows lack a size; the others show once, few, many or a class for expanded clones.

NA	NA	TRBJ2-2	TRBV4-1	TGCGCCAGCAGCCACCCGTCTCTCGGGGAGCTGTTTTTT	CASSHPSLGELFF
NA	NA	TRBJ1-2	TRBV20-1	TGCAGTGCTAGAGCTAACTATGGCTACACCTTC	CSARANYGYTF
NA	few	TRBJ1-1	TRBV14	TGTGCCAGCAGCCACAGGGACGGAACGAACACTGAAGCTTTCTTT	CASSHRDGTNTEAFF
NA	NA	TRBJ1-5	TRBV4-1	TGCGCCAGCAGCCCCACGGCGGGGGAGAATCAGCCCCAGCATTTT	CASSPTAGENQPQHF
TRBD2	NA	TRBJ2-5	TRBV6-5	TGTGCCAGCACTCGCTCCGGGACTAGCGGGGGGTCCTGGACCCAGTACTTC	CASTRSGTSGGSWTQYF
NA	few	TRBJ2-5	TRBV15	TGTGCCACCACCCGGGATATGACCAGCGGGTTCCAAGAGACCCAGTACTTC	CATTRDMTSGFQETQYF
TRBD1	few	TRBJ1-2	TRBV7-9	TGTGCCAGCAGCCCCCTTGACAGGGAAAGAAGGAATGGCTACACCTTC	CASSPLDRERRNGYTF
NA	NA	TRBJ2-5	TRBV4-1	TGCGCCAGCAGCCAAGATCCCTCGGGCCCTCGTTGGTCCCAGTACTTC	CASSQDPSGPRWSQYF
NA	few	TRBJ2-2	TRBV12-3/TRBV12-4	TGTGCCAGCAGTTTAACCCCAGGAGCCACCGGGGAGCTGTTTTTT	CASSLTPGATGELFF
TRBD1	few	TRBJ1-5	TRBV7-8	TGTGCCAGCAGCTCGCCGGGACAGCCCAATCAGCCCCAGCATTTT	CASSSPGQPNQPQHF
NA	few	TRBJ1-1	TRBV29-1	TGCAGCGCCGTCATCTTTCCCACTGAAGCTTTCTTT	CSAVIFPTEAFF
NA	few	TRBJ2-3	TRBV29-1	TGCAGCGTTGGGGTTCTGAGACAGGGCACAGATACGCAGTATTTT	CSVGVLRQGTDTQYF
NA	NA	TRBJ2-7	TRBV6-2/TRBV6-3	TGTGCCAGCAGTTTCCTCGAGGAGCAGTACTTC	CASSFLEEQYF
NA	many	TRBJ1-1	TRBV7-2	TGTGCCAGCAGCTTATTGACTGAAGCTTTCTTT	CASSLLTEAFF
NA	few	TRBJ2-2	TRBV7-3	TGTGCCAGCAGCTCGCGAGACGCGAACACCGGGGAGCTGTTTTTT	CASSSRDANTGELFF
NA	NA	TRBJ1-4	TRBV4-1	TGCGCCAGCTCGGGGTTTGCAACTAATGAAAAACTGTTTTTT	CASSGFATNEKLFF
NA	few	TRBJ2-3	TRBV29-1	TGCAGCGTTGGCCGGGACAGCACAGATACGCAGTATTTT	CSVGRDSTDTQYF
TRBD1	NA	TRBJ2-5	TRBV11-2	TGTGCCAGCAGCCAGGGACAGAGAGGAGAGACCCAGTACTTC	CASSQGQRGETQYF
TRBD2	few	TRBJ2-3	TRBV23-1	TGCGCCAAGATAGCGGGGAGATTCACAGATACGCAGTATTTT	CAKIAGRFTDTQYF
NA	NA	TRBJ1-2	TRBV20-1	TGCAGTGCTAGAGAGGTATCGGGGTACTATGGCTACACCTTC	CSAREVSGYYGYTF
NA	NA	TRBJ2-5	TRBV6-6	TGTGCCAGCAGACGACCCCAAGCCCAAGAGACCCAGTACTTC	CASRRPQAQETQYF
NA	NA	TRBJ2-3	TRBV11-1	TGTGCCAGCAGCCGCGACAGGCGGGTCACAGATACGCAGTATTTT	CASSRDRRVTDTQYF
NA	few	TRBJ2-7	TRBV28	TGTGCCAGCAGTTTCTCCGAAGCCTACGAGCAGTACTTC	CASSFSEAYEQYF
TRBD1	NA	TRBJ1-4	TRBV20-1	TGCAGTGCACCTCAGGGGGCGCGGAGTAGGGAAAAACTGTTTTTT	CSAPQGARSREKLFF
TRBD2	NA	TRBJ2-3	TRBV9	TGTGCCAGCAGCCCTTGGACTAGCGGGGTACAAGATACGCAGTATTTT	CASSPWTSGVQDTQYF
TRBD2	NA	TRBJ2-3	TRBV20-1	TGCAGTGCTCGGACTAGCGGGGGGCCCGAGCAAGGAGATACGCAGTATTTT	CSARTSGGPEQGDTQYF
NA	NA	TRBJ2-5	TRBV20-1	TGCAGTGCTAGAGAGGCAGGCCGAAACCAGGAGACCCAGTACTTC	CSAREAGRNQETQYF
NA	NA	TRBJ1-1	TRBV3-1	TGTGCCAGCAGCCAATCAGCTGTTGAAGCTTTCTTT	CASSQSAVEAFF
TRBD1	few	TRBJ2-1	TRBV6-5	TGTGCCAGCACCCGGACAGGGAGCTCCTACAATGAGCAGTTCTTC	CASTRTGSSYNEQFF
TRBD2	many	TRBJ2-4	TRBV4-3	TGCGCCAGCAGCCAAGACGAGGCTAGCGGGGGGCTAGCCAAAAACATTCAGTACTTC	CASSQDEASGGLAKNIQYF
NA	few	TRBJ2-1	TRBV5-1	TGCGCCAGCAGCTTGGCGGGACACAGCAATGAGCAGTTCTTC	CASSLAGHSNEQFF
TRBD1	NA	TRBJ1-1	TRBV6-5	TGTGCCAGCAGTCAAGCTCCGACAGGGACTACTGAAGCTTTCTTT	CASSQAPTGTTEAFF
NA	NA	TRBJ2-7	TRBV19	TGTGCCAGTAGTACGGGCCAGAAGATTAACGAGCAGTACTTC	CASSTGQKINEQYF
TRBD1	few	TRBJ2-5	TRBV23-1	TGCGCCAGCAGTTCATCGACAGGGGGCTTAAGGGTGGAGACCCAGTACTTC	CASSSSTGGLRVETQYF
NA	NA	TRBJ2-5	TRBV29-1	TGCAGCGTTGAAGATTCTAGGGTCGAGAGAGAGACCCAGTACTTC	CSVEDSRVERETQYF
TRBD1	NA	TRBJ1-3	TRBV28	TGTGCCAGCAGTTACAGGGGGGACTCTGGAAACACCATATATTTT	CASSYRGDSGNTIYF
TRBD2	NA	TRBJ2-7	TRBV7-2	TGTGCCAGCAGCCCCGGGACTAGCGGGGGGGCCGCTGAGCAGTACTTC	CASSPGTSGGAAEQYF
NA	few	TRBJ1-1	TRBV5-5	TGTGCCAGCAGCGAGTCCTCTGGGAGGCTGGGCACTGAAGCTTTCTTT	CASSESSGRLGTEAFF
TRBD2	medium-sized	TRBJ2-1	TRBV12-3/TRBV12-4	TGTGCCAGCACCCGGGCTAGCGGGGGGGCCGGTGAGCAGTTCTTC	CASTRASGGAGEQFF
NA	NA	TRBJ2-1	TRBV7-3	TGTGCCAGCAGCTTAACGGCGGGGCAATACAATGAGCAGTTCTTC	CASSLTAGQYNEQFF
NA	NA	TRBJ1-4	TRBV7-9	TGTGCCAGCAGTCGAAGGGGGGGTGTCGGAAAACTGTTTTTT	CASSRRGGVGKLFF
TRBD2	NA	TRBJ2-1	TRBV11-2	TGTGCCAGCAGCTTACTAGCGGGGGGTAATGAGCAGTTCTTC	CASSLLAGGNEQFF
NA	NA	TRBJ2-3	TRBV7-9	TGTGCCAGCAGCTTAGTTTCCGGGGGCCGAAGCACAGATACGCAGTATTTT	CASSLVSGGRSTDTQYF
NA	NA	TRBJ1-5	TRBV20-1	TGCAGTGCTAGGGTGACGGGTAGCAATCAGCCCCAGCATTTT	CSARVTGSNQPQHF
NA	NA	TRBJ2-7	TRBV28	TGTGCCAGCAGTTTCTCTCAGGGGGGGGAGCAGTACTTC	CASSFSQGGEQYF
NA	NA	TRBJ2-5	TRBV10-3	TGTGCCATCAGTGAGGGTATCGAGGAGACCCAGTACTTC	CAISEGIEETQYF
TRBD1	NA	TRBJ2-4	TRBV29-1	TGCAGCGTTGCCCGACAGGGGCTAGGTGACATTCAGTACTTC	CSVARQGLGDIQYF
TRBD1	NA	TRBJ1-5	TRBV24-1	TGTGCCACCAGGGGGACAGGGGAGGGGAATCAGCCCCAGCATTTT	CATRGTGEGNQPQHF
NA	NA	TRBJ1-2	TRBV20-1	TGCAGTGCTAGTGTAGGGTTGTCTTATCATGGCTACACCTTC	CSASVGLSYHGYTF
NA	NA	TRBJ1-2	TRBV7-9	TGTGCCAGCAGCTTAGCACCGCTCTATGGCTACACCTTC	CASSLAPLYGYTF
NA	NA	TRBJ1-1	TRBV7-8	TGTGCCAGCAGCTTACTAGGGCAGGGATGGGCTGAAGCTTTCTTT	CASSLLGQGWAEAFF
NA	many	TRBJ2-3	TRBV7-3	TGTGCCAGCAGCTTACTTTCGGGGAGCACAGATACGCAGTATTTT	CASSLLSGSTDTQYF
NA	NA	TRBJ2-3	TRBV18	TGTGCCAGCTCACCGGAGCGGTTCTCAGATACGCAGTATTTT	CASSPERFSDTQYF
NA	NA	TRBJ2-3	TRBV14	TGTGCCAGCAGCCGATTCAAGGCAAAGACAGACACAGATACGCAGTATTTT	CASSRFKAKTDTDTQYF
NA	NA	TRBJ2-3	TRBV20-1	TGCAGTGCTAGGTCCCCGGGTGTCGGCACAGATACGCAGTATTTT	CSARSPGVGTDTQYF